This record covers a single T cell receptor beta chain. Individuals who donated were healthy Caucasians from Russia aged roughly 6 to 95. These data come from a study of blood T cells in healthy people across ages. Trimming removed 3 bases at V and 5 bases at J, with 17 bases between. From germline, CDR1 is SGHRS and CDR2 YFSETQ. The CDR3 spans 15 residues. With a J-beta primer mix and a sample-barcoded 5' primer, a second PCR ran 7 to 11 cycles. MiXCR, run by TCRdb on the 5' RACE reads, gives a single entry per CDR3 protein. This table holds about a million distinct CDR3 sequences, roughly half found once.

The chain uses TRBV5-1 and TRBJ2-5, with a weak D call TRBD2 (6 bases). Sequences were obtained from blood. The sequence came from a woman aged 60-70 years in good health. The CDR3 sequence: CASSSPDGRLETQYF. The CDR3 DNA reads TGCGCCAGCAGCTCCCCCGACGGGAGATTGGAGACCCAGTACTTC.